Each of the 12 T cell receptor beta chains below was sequenced from the same sample in a study of regulatory dendritic cells for organ transplantation. Here immunoSEQ multiplex PCR was the method, and the copy in TCRdb shows in-frame clones only, minus some. The repertoire holds tens of thousands of clones, with about four fifths as singletons. The sample consisted of naive CD4+ T cells from blood. Regarding subset: CD45RA+ naive T cells. The source is a human donor in good health.

This clone has a single count. CDR3 in DNA: TGTGCCAGCAGTTTCACAGGGCACTATGGCTACACCTTC. As protein: CASSFTGHYGYTF. V is TRBV6-5 and J is TRBJ1-2; maybe TRBD1 (6 bases). The CDR3 consists of 13 residues. The V and J ends lost 4 bases and 3 bases respectively, with 9 bases between them. From germline, CDR1 is MNHEY and CDR2 SVGAGI.

This rearrangement joins TRBV18 to TRBJ1-3; perhaps TRBD1 as D (5 bases). Trimming removed 2 bases from V and 0 bases from J, with 17 bases in between. CDR3 length: 18 residues. Germline CDR1 and CDR2: KGHSH and LQKENI. CDR3 DNA: TGTGCCAGCTCACCATCTCCGGCAGGGCCTAACTCTGGAAACACCATATATTTT. Translation gives CASSPSPAGPNSGNTIYF.

This chain uses TRBV6-1 with TRBJ2-5, with 13 nucleotides matching TRBD2. The V segment lost 8 bases and the J segment 4 bases; nucleotides outside the gene matches: 7. The CDR3 is 15 residues long. Germline loops: CDR1 MNHNS, CDR2 SASEGT. Here the CDR3 DNA reads TGTGCCAGCGTTCTGACTAGCGGGGGGCCAGAGACCCAGTACTTC. It translates to CASVLTSGGPETQYF.

This clone was detected only once. The chain employs TRBV11-1 and TRBJ1-1, with no clear D. With 5 bases removed from V and 6 bases from J, the gap between germline ends came to 10 bases. Germline V gene sequence: CDR1 SGHAT, CDR2 FQDESV (reference sequence). The CDR3 loop spans 12 amino acids. For the CDR3, the DNA is TGTGCCAGCAGCCTATCGAGGGCTGAAGCTTTCTTT. Translating it yields CASSLSRAEAFF.

This clone was counted between two and nine times. V usage is TRBV5-6 and J usage is TRBJ1-4; D possibly corresponds to TRBD1 (5 bases). V lost 2 bases, J lost 0 bases, and 8 bases lay in between. Per the germline V gene, CDR1 is SGHDT and CDR2 is YYEEEE. The CDR3 length is 15 residues. The CDR3 DNA reads TGTGCCAGCAGCTTAGGACACTCAACTAATGAAAAACTGTTTTTT. Its translation is CASSLGHSTNEKLFF.

The chain is built from TRBV2 and TRBJ1-3; the match to TRBD1 covers 7 bases. CDR1 is SNHLY, CDR2 FYNNEI, per germline. Trimming at V came to 6 bases and at J to 0 bases, leaving 5 bases not matched to a gene. The length of the CDR3 is 15 residues. CDR3 bases: TGTGCCAGCAGCCTCCGGGACAGCTCTGGAAACACCATATATTTT. Translation gives CASSLRDSSGNTIYF.

The rearrangement joins TRBV19 to TRBJ2-1; TRBD1 matches 11 bases. Trimming took 1 base from V and 7 from J; bases not matched to a gene: 3. CDR1 LNHDA and CDR2 SQIVND come from the germline V gene (reference sequence). This CDR3 is 15 amino acids long. The CDR3 sequence is CASSIGDRGNNEQFF. CDR3 bases: TGTGCCAGTAGTATAGGGGACAGGGGGAATAATGAGCAGTTCTTC.

This clone has only a few counts. The J gene is TRBJ2-7, the V gene TRBV2; D perhaps matches TRBD2 (5 bases). CDR3 length: 12 amino acids. The germline V and J ends were trimmed by 8 bases and 4 bases, with 12 bases remaining between them. CDR1 SNHLY and CDR2 FYNNEI come from the germline V gene. The CDR3 sequence: CASEGEQYEQYF. The DNA for the CDR3 is TGTGCCAGCGAGGGAGAGCAGTACGAGCAGTACTTC.

The chain is built from TRBV2 and TRBJ2-5; D call uncertain. V lost 3 bases and J 2 bases, leaving 7 bases between the germline ends. Germline V gives CDR1 SNHLY, CDR2 FYNNEI. This CDR3 comprises 13 residues. The CDR3 bases are TGTGCCAGCAGTGATACAGCTCAAGAGACCCAGTACTTC. This sequence encodes CASSDTAQETQYF.

The CDR3 spells CASSVATTGGGYGYTF. The CDR3 DNA sequence: TGTGCCAGCAGCGTAGCTACGACAGGGGGCGGGTATGGCTACACCTTC. V is TRBV9 and J is TRBJ1-2; 10 bases are shared with TRBD1. The germline CDR1 and CDR2 sequences are SGDLS and YYNGEE. This CDR3 region has 16 residues. The junction had 7 bases not matched to a gene; V was cut back by 0 bases and J by 5 bases.

The J gene is TRBJ1-6, the V gene TRBV5-1; D uncertain. CDR1 is SGHRS and CDR2 is YFSETQ in the germline V gene. This CDR3 is built from 13 residues. With 0 bases removed from V and 7 bases from J, the gap between germline ends came to 5 bases. CDR3 region: CASSLVANSPLHF. DNA for the CDR3: TGCGCCAGCAGCTTGGTTGCGAATTCACCCCTCCACTTT. Full variable domain (missing parts from reference TRBV5-1 and TRBJ1-6): KAGVTQTPRYLIKTRGQQVTLSCSPISGHRSVSWYQQTPGQGLQFLFEYFSETQRNKGNFPGRFSGRQFSNSRSEMNVSTLELGDSALYLCASSLVANSPLHFGNGTRLTVT.

The chain recombines TRBV10-3 with TRBJ2-1, with 8 bases aligning to TRBD2. V trimming: 0 bases; J trimming: 3 bases; junction bases outside the gene matches: 7. Germline V gene lookup returns CDR1 ENHRY and CDR2 SYGVKD. This CDR3 has 17 residues. The CDR3 loop is CAISESVSGGFYNEQFF. As DNA, the CDR3 is TGTGCCATCAGTGAGTCGGTGAGCGGGGGTTTCTACAATGAGCAGTTCTTC.